The source of this T cell receptor beta chain is a study of T cell responses to AZD1222 COVID-19 vaccine. Findings and limits, study-wide: Vaccine-associated CD4 TCRs spanned spike, dominant at 160-218 and 743-854. Reports say nearly half of spike-specific TCRs go after unmutated variant regions.

The V and J ends lost 2 bases and 7 bases, in that order; junction bases with no gene match: 11. The germline V gene has CDR1 SNHLY and CDR2 FYNNEI. This CDR3 comprises 15 residues. This clone has just a few counts. No antigen is known for it. Clones were read by immunoSEQ multiplex PCR, and TCRdb kept only the in-frame ones, dropping some. Of about 120,000 clones listed, roughly nine tenths were seen once; the top ten hold around 3.3%. The TCR originated in an adult in good health. The sample was peripheral blood, taken on day 0 of AZD1222 vaccination. The chain recombines TRBV2 with TRBJ2-7; 7 bases fit TRBD2. The CDR3 sequence: CASSERLAPWAEQYF. The CDR3 DNA reads as TGTGCCAGCAGTGAAAGACTAGCCCCGTGGGCTGAGCAGTACTTC.